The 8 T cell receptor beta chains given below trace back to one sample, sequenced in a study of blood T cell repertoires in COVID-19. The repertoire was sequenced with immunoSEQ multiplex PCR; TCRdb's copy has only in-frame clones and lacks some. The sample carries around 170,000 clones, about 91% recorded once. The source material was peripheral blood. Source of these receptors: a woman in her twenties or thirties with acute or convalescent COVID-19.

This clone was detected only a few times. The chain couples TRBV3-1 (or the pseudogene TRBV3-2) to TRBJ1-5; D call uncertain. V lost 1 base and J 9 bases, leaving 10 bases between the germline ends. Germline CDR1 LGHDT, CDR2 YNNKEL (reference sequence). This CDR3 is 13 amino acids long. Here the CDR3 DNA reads TGTGCCAGCAGCCAAGGGGGTGGAGGGCCCCAGCATTTT. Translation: CASSQGGGGPQHF.

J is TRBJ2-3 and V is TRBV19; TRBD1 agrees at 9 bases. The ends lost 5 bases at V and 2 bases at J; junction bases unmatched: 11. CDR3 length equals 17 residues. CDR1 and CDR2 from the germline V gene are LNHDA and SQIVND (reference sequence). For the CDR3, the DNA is TGTGCCAGTAGTGAGGAAGCCGGGACAGGGCTCACAGATACGCAGTATTTT. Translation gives CASSEEAGTGLTDTQYF.

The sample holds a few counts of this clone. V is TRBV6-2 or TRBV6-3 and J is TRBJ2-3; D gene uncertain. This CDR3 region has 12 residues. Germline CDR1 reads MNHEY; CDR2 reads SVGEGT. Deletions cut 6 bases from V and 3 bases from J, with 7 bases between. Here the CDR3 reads CASSPQTDTQYF. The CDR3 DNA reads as TGTGCCAGCAGCCCTCAAACAGATACGCAGTATTTT.

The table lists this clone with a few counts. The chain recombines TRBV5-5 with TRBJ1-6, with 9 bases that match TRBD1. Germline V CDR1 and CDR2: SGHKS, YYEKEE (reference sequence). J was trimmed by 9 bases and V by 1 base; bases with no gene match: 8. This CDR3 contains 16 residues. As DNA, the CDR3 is TGTGCCAGCAGCTTGAACCCGGGACAGGGTAGTTCACCCCTCCACTTT. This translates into CASSLNPGQGSSPLHF.

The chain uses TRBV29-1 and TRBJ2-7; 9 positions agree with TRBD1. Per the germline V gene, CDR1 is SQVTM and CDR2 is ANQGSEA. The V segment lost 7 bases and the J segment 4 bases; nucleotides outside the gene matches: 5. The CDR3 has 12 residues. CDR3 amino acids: CSAGQGSYEQYF. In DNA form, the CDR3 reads TGCAGCGCTGGACAGGGGAGTTACGAGCAGTACTTC.

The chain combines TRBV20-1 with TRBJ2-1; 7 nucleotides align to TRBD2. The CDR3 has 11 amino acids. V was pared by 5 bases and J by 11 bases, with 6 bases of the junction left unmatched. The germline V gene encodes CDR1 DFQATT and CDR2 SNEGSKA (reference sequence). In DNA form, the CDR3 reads TGCAGTGCTCACCCGGGACTACAGCAGTTCTTC. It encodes CSAHPGLQQFF.

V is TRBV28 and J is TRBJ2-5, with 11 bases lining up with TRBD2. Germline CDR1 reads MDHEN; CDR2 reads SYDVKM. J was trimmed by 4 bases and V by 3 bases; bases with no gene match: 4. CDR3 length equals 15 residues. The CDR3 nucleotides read TGTGCCAGCAGTTTTCTCGGGACTAGCGGAGAGACCCAGTACTTC. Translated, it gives CASSFLGTSGETQYF.

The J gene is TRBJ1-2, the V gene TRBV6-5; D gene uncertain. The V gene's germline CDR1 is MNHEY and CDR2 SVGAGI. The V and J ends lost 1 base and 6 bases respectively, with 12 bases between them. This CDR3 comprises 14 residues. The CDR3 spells CASSYWPGSDGYTF. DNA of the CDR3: TGTGCCAGCAGTTACTGGCCGGGGTCGGATGGCTACACCTTC.